Given below is one T cell receptor beta chain in context. This record comes from a study of T cell changes during pregnancy in multiple sclerosis. Sequenced by immunoSEQ multiplex PCR; TCRdb stores in-frame clones only, minus some. The sample includes 80,000 to 100,000 clones, roughly 92% seen only once; the top ten take about 3%. V was shortened by 1 base and J by 5 bases, with 15 bases between the two germline ends. Germline-derived CDR1 and CDR2 are SGHNT and YYREEE (reference sequence). This CDR3 has 15 residues. This TCR was recovered from a female donor with multiple sclerosis, enrolled in a pregnancy study. The chain joins TRBV5-4 to TRBJ2-5, with a tentative D call TRBD1 (5 bases). The source was peripheral blood, collected in the first trimester of pregnancy. CDR3: CASSLKQGSGETQYF. In nucleotides, the CDR3 is TGTGCCAGCAGCTTGAAGCAGGGATCAGGGGAGACCCAGTACTTC.